Each of the 5 T cell receptor beta chains below was sequenced from the same sample in a study of blood T cell repertoires in COVID-19. Profiling relied on immunoSEQ multiplex PCR, and the TCRdb table lists in-frame clones only, not all of them. The sample comprises over 200,000 clones, 80% to 90% of which are singletons, and roughly 3.7% rests with the top ten. Sequenced input: PBMCs or T cells enriched from blood (not recorded which). These TCRs come from a woman under 40 who had been exposed to COVID-19.

The chain carries TRBV29-1 and TRBJ2-1; TRBD2 is a possible D gene (6 bases). Looked up from germline, CDR1 is SQVTM and CDR2 is ANQGSEA. The CDR3 has 14 residues. The V end lost 2 bases, the J end lost 6 bases, and 14 bases lay between the germline ends. CDR3 loop: CSVEKGRGGNEQFF. The CDR3 region has the DNA TGCAGCGTTGAAAAGGGTCGGGGAGGCAATGAGCAGTTCTTC.

V and J are TRBV6-2 or TRBV6-3 and TRBJ2-7, with a possible D match to TRBD1 (5 bases). CDR3 length equals 14 residues. From germline, CDR1 is MNHEY and CDR2 SVGEGT. Trimming took 0 bases from V and 3 from J, leaving 9 bases between them. This CDR3 reads CASSYSRALYEQYF. For the CDR3, the DNA is TGTGCCAGCAGTTACTCCAGGGCCCTCTACGAGCAGTACTTC.

This chain links TRBV6-5 with TRBJ2-7, with 11 bases identical to TRBD1. The V segment lost 2 bases and the J segment 4 bases; nucleotides outside the gene matches: 4. This CDR3 is 15 amino acids long. Germline CDR1 is MNHEY and CDR2 is SVGAGI. CDR3 in amino acids: CASSYPGQGAYEQYF. The DNA for the CDR3 is TGTGCCAGCAGTTACCCCGGACAGGGGGCGTACGAGCAGTACTTC.

The chain combines TRBV5-1 with TRBJ1-1, with 8 bases that match TRBD1. CDR3 length: 13 residues. Germline V CDR1 and CDR2: SGHRS, YFSETQ. V shed 4 bases and J 4 bases; nucleotides not matched to a gene: 3. CDR3 loop: CASSVTGGTEAFF. The CDR3 bases are TGCGCCAGCAGCGTAACAGGGGGCACTGAAGCTTTCTTT. The complete variable domain, with remaining parts taken from reference TRBV5-1 and TRBJ1-1, reads KAGVTQTPRYLIKTRGQQVTLSCSPISGHRSVSWYQQTPGQGLQFLFEYFSETQRNKGNFPGRFSGRQFSNSRSEMNVSTLELGDSALYLCASSVTGGTEAFFGQGTRLTVV.

This chain connects TRBV3-1 (or the pseudogene TRBV3-2) to TRBJ1-2, with D unresolved. Germline lookup yields CDR1 LGHDT and CDR2 YNNKEL (reference sequence). Trimming shortened V by 5 bases and J by 0 bases, and 7 bases separated the two germline ends. The CDR3 is 13 residues long. CDR3 nucleotide sequence: TGTGCCAGCAGCTTCCAGACTAACTATGGCTACACCTTC. This translates into CASSFQTNYGYTF.